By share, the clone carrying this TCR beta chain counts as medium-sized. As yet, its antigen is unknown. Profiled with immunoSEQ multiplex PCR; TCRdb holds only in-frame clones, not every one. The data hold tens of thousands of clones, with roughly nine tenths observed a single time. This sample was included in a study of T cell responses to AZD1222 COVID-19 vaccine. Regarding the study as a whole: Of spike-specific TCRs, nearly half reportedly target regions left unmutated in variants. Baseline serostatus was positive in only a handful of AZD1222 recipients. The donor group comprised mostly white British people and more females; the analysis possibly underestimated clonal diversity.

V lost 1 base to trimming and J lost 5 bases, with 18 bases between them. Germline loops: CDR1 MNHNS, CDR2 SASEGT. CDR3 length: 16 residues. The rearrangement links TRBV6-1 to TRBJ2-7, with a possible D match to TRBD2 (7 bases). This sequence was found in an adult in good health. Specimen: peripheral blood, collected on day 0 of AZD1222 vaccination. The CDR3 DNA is TGTGCCAGCAGTGAAGTACCGGGGGCTAGCGGCGACGAGCAGTACTTC. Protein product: CASSEVPGASGDEQYF.